The 18 T cell receptor beta chains listed next were all sequenced from one sample in a study of response to subunit inactivated influenza vaccine. TCRdb ran MiXCR on the RT-PCR reads and lists one entry per CDR3 protein. The sample lists 600,000 to 850,000 distinct CDR3 sequences, 13% to 15% occurring once. This specimen was PBMCs from blood, taken 14 days before vaccination. Receptors originate from a man aged 50-59 years who received an inactivated influenza vaccine.

The chain has TRBV28 and TRBJ1-2; D is possibly TRBD1 (6 bases). Germline CDR1 reads MDHEN; CDR2 reads SYDVKM. This CDR3 is built from 15 residues. V was clipped by 2 bases and J by 4 bases, with 14 bases between them. Here the CDR3 DNA reads TGTGCCAGCAGTTTACAGGGGATCAGTTCCTATGGCTACACCTTC. It specifies CASSLQGISSYGYTF.

This clonotype was seen more than once but under ten times. The CDR3 region is CASSPGAETQYF. CDR3 coding DNA: TGTGCCAGCAGCCCGGGGGCAGAGACCCAGTACTTC. The chain employs TRBV28 and TRBJ2-5; D could derive from TRBD1 or TRBD2 (6 bases each). The CDR3 is 12 amino acids. The germline V and J ends were trimmed by 6 bases and 4 bases, with 9 bases remaining between them. Germline V gene data show CDR1 as MDHEN and CDR2 as SYDVKM.

The chain has TRBV9 and TRBJ2-2; 12 bases line up with TRBD2. The CDR3 runs 18 residues. Unmatched junction bases numbered 3, after V lost 0 bases and J lost 0 bases. Germline CDR1 SGDLS, CDR2 YYNGEE. The CDR3 protein is CASSVGWTSGANTGELFF. The CDR3 bases are TGTGCCAGCAGCGTAGGTTGGACTAGCGGGGCGAACACCGGGGAGCTGTTTTTT.

This clonotype was counted ten times or more. J is TRBJ2-4 and V is TRBV7-3; D may be TRBD1 or TRBD2 (5 bases each). This CDR3 region has 15 residues. CDR1 is SGHTA and CDR2 is FQGTGA in the germline V gene. V shed 1 base and J shed 8 bases, with 15 bases lying between them. Written as DNA, the CDR3 is TGTGCCAGCAGCTTAATGGGGACCCTGGGAGACATTCAGTACTTC. Protein: CASSLMGTLGDIQYF.

At least ten counts were recorded for this clonotype. CDR3 nucleotides: TGTGCCAGCAGCTTAGCTGGACAGGGAGGCTACACCTTC. It translates to CASSLAGQGGYTF. The rearrangement uses TRBV7-9 and TRBJ1-2; 8 nucleotides line up with TRBD1. The germline gives CDR1 SEHNR, CDR2 FQNEAQ (reference sequence). Trimming removed 0 bases from V and 8 bases from J; junction bases left unmatched: 2. This CDR3 comprises 13 residues.

V usage is TRBV27 and J usage is TRBJ1-1; no clear D gene. Germline CDR1 MNHEY, CDR2 SMNVEV (reference sequence). The CDR3 runs 18 residues. Deletions cut 2 bases from V and 5 bases from J, with 24 bases between. The CDR3 reads CASSLGFQAGVKGTEAFF. CDR3 coding DNA: TGTGCCAGCAGTTTAGGGTTTCAGGCGGGAGTCAAGGGTACTGAAGCTTTCTTT.

The chain employs TRBV12-3 or TRBV12-4 and TRBJ1-2, with a tentative D call TRBD1 (6 bases). CDR3 length equals 15 residues. Trimming removed 5 bases from V and 2 bases from J, with 15 bases in between. CDR3 amino acids: CASSGDRGGNYGYTF. CDR3 nucleotide sequence: TGTGCCAGCAGTGGCGACAGAGGGGGGAACTATGGCTACACCTTC.

The chain is built from TRBV7-2 and TRBJ2-7; 12 bases align to TRBD1. With 0 bases clipped from V and 5 bases from J, the junction kept 2 bases outside the gene matches. CDR1 SGHTA and CDR2 FQGNSA come from the germline V gene. This CDR3 has 15 residues. CDR3: CASSLAGQGANEQYF. The CDR3, as DNA: TGTGCCAGCAGCTTAGCGGGACAGGGGGCAAACGAGCAGTACTTC. The whole variable domain, filled in from reference TRBV7-2 and TRBJ2-7, reads GAGVSQSPSNKVTEKGKDVELRCDPISGHTALYWYRQSLGQGLEFLIYFQGNSAPDKSGLPSDRFSAERTGGSVSTLTIQRTQQEDSAVYLCASSLAGQGANEQYFGPGTRLTVT.

This clonotype was seen repeatedly, ten times or more. The chain joins TRBV10-3 to TRBJ1-2; no firm D call. CDR1 and CDR2 from the germline V gene are ENHRY and SYGVKD. The V and J ends lost 6 bases and 5 bases respectively, with 7 bases between them. This CDR3 has 11 amino acids. The CDR3 bases are TGTGCCATCAGCGAGCAGTATGGCTACACCTTC. Translation: CAISEQYGYTF.

With regard to this clonotype: At one end the junction does not follow the germline gene, possibly because of a read error. The chain joins TRBV6-2 or TRBV6-3 to TRBJ2-7; tentatively, D is TRBD1 (6 bases). There are 14 residues in the CDR3. Germline CDR1 MNHEY, CDR2 SVGEGT. CDR3 residues: CAGSRWNREYEQYF. Written as DNA, the CDR3 is TGTGCCGGCAGCAGGTGGAACAGGGAGTACGAGCAGTACTTC.

The chain recombines TRBV20-1 with TRBJ2-1, with a weak D call TRBD2 (6 bases). The CDR3 runs 14 residues. V lost 4 bases to trimming and J lost 7 bases, with 17 bases between them. Germline CDR1 and CDR2: DFQATT and SNEGSKA (reference sequence). The CDR3 protein is CSAIRGGPGNEQFF. As DNA, the CDR3 is TGCAGTGCTATACGAGGAGGGCCGGGTAATGAGCAGTTCTTC.

This clonotype was detected a few times. V gene TRBV5-6 combines with J gene TRBJ2-1; no clear D gene. From germline, CDR1 is SGHDT and CDR2 YYEEEE. CDR3 length: 16 amino acids. Trimming cost V 0 bases and J 12 bases, with 22 bases left between them. The CDR3 is CASSLGIPGTMGAQFF. CDR3 in DNA: TGTGCCAGCAGCTTGGGGATTCCGGGCACCATGGGTGCGCAGTTCTTC.

This clonotype was counted between two and nine times. J is TRBJ2-1 and V is TRBV11-2, with D possibly TRBD2 on 5 matching bases. Germline values: CDR1 SGHAT, CDR2 FQNNGV. CDR3 length equals 14 residues. Trimming shortened V by 4 bases and J by 6 bases, and 13 bases separated the two germline ends. DNA for the CDR3: TGTGCCAGCAGCTCCCCGGCGGGTTTCAATGAGCAGTTCTTC. It codes for CASSSPAGFNEQFF.

Only a few counts were recorded for this clonotype. This chain links TRBV7-2 with TRBJ1-5; unclear D gene. Between the trimmed V and J ends, which lost 7 bases and 4 bases, there was a span of 14 bases. Germline CDR1 and CDR2: SGHTA and FQGNSA. CDR3 size: 14 residues. The CDR3 DNA reads as TGTGCCAGCAAAAACTACGGCAGTAATCAGCCCCAGCATTTT. Its translation is CASKNYGSNQPQHF.

This rearrangement joins TRBV5-1 to TRBJ2-3; D is uncertain. This CDR3 contains 16 residues. CDR1 and CDR2 (germline): SGHRS, YFSETQ. V was shortened by 0 bases and J by 1 base, with 12 bases between the two germline ends. The chain's CDR3 is CASSLVGTRGTDTQYF. CDR3 DNA sequence: TGCGCCAGCAGCTTGGTTGGTACCCGCGGCACAGATACGCAGTATTTT. Full variable domain (rest looked up from reference TRBV5-1 and TRBJ2-3): KAGVTQTPRYLIKTRGQQVTLSCSPISGHRSVSWYQQTPGQGLQFLFEYFSETQRNKGNFPGRFSGRQFSNSRSEMNVSTLELGDSALYLCASSLVGTRGTDTQYFGPGTRLTVL.

The chain recombines TRBV6-2 or TRBV6-3 with TRBJ1-1, with a weak D call TRBD1 (5 bases). V gave up 8 bases and J gave up 1 base, with 14 bases separating them. This CDR3 spans 14 amino acids. In germline, CDR1 is MNHEY, CDR2 SVGEGT. The CDR3 is CASVMGGTNTEAFF. The CDR3, as DNA: TGTGCCAGCGTAATGGGGGGGACGAACACTGAAGCTTTCTTT.

This clonotype appeared a few times. The chain carries TRBV29-1 and TRBJ1-1; no clear D gene. Germline V gene data show CDR1 as SQVTM and CDR2 as ANQGSEA. V lost 4 bases and J 4 bases, leaving 10 bases between the germline ends. There are 12 residues in the CDR3. CDR3 protein: CSVVVGRTEAFF. The CDR3 DNA is TGCAGCGTTGTAGTAGGTCGCACTGAAGCTTTCTTT.

V is TRBV6-1 and J is TRBJ2-7; D might be TRBD2 (5 bases). CDR3 length equals 14 residues. Germline CDR1 is MNHNS and CDR2 is SASEGT. The germline V and J ends were trimmed by 6 bases and 3 bases, with 15 bases remaining between them. CDR3 sequence reads: CASSNGGGYYEQYF. In DNA form, the CDR3 reads TGTGCCAGCAGCAACGGAGGTGGTTACTACGAGCAGTACTTC.